The 27 T cell receptor beta chains below all came from one sample that was sequenced in a study of blood T cell repertoires in COVID-19. Profiling relied on immunoSEQ multiplex PCR, and the TCRdb table lists in-frame clones only, not all of them. This sample has 150,000 to 190,000 clones; approximately 80% occur once, and the top ten carry 3.7%. Material: peripheral blood. These receptor sequences come from a woman older than 75 with acute or convalescent COVID-19.

Here the CDR3 reads CASSVETGGTDTQYF. The CDR3 DNA reads as TGTGCCAGCAGCGTAGAGACGGGGGGCACAGATACGCAGTATTTT. This sequence joins TRBV9 and TRBJ2-3, with D possibly TRBD2 on 6 matching bases. This CDR3 has 15 residues. V was shortened by 0 bases and J by 1 base, with 9 bases between the two germline ends. Per germline, CDR1 SGDLS and CDR2 YYNGEE.

V and J are TRBV7-9 and TRBJ2-3, with 9 positions matching TRBD1. Germline CDR1 is SEHNR and CDR2 is FQNEAQ (reference sequence). V was clipped by 7 bases and J by 2 bases; unmatched bases: 10. The CDR3 runs 16 residues. CDR3 protein: CASNRGTGSSTDTQYF. The CDR3 nucleotides read TGTGCCAGCAACCGGGGGACAGGGTCGTCCACAGATACGCAGTATTTT.

This clone has more than one count but fewer than ten. The V gene is TRBV19, the J gene TRBJ2-7; 7 bases are shared with TRBD1. This CDR3 region has 11 residues. The V and J ends lost 6 bases and 7 bases, in that order; junction bases with no gene match: 3. Germline CDR1 is LNHDA and CDR2 is SQIVND (reference sequence). Here the CDR3 DNA reads TGTGCCAGTAGAACAGGGGATGAGCAGTACTTC. It yields the protein CASRTGDEQYF.

This clone was counted once. The chain is built from TRBV6-5 and TRBJ1-5, with a weak D call TRBD1 (6 bases). The germline gives CDR1 MNHEY, CDR2 SVGAGI. The CDR3 has 14 residues. V dropped 5 bases and J dropped 2 bases, with 10 bases sitting between them. The CDR3 region has the DNA TGTGCCAGCAGTACTTCAGGGGGCAATCAGCCCCAGCATTTT. Residues: CASSTSGGNQPQHF.

The V gene is TRBV7-8, the J gene TRBJ1-5; TRBD1 might be the D (5 bases). The CDR3 consists of 18 residues. Germline lookup yields CDR1 SGHVS and CDR2 FQNEAQ. The V end was cut by 5 bases, the J end by 0 bases, with 20 bases between. The CDR3 sequence is CASSLFQGTKYSNQPQHF. CDR3 sequence (DNA): TGTGCCAGCAGCCTTTTTCAGGGAACGAAATATAGCAATCAGCCCCAGCATTTT. The full variable domain, with the rest looked up from reference TRBV7-8 and TRBJ1-5, is GAGVSQSPRYKVAKRGQDVALRCDPISGHVSLFWYQQALGQGPEFLTYFQNEAQLDKSGLPSDRFFAERPEGSVSTLKIQRTQQEDSAVYLCASSLFQGTKYSNQPQHFGDGTRLSIL.

The chain uses TRBV5-1 and TRBJ2-1; possible D gene TRBD2, 5 bases. This CDR3 has 14 residues. From germline, CDR1 is SGHRS and CDR2 YFSETQ. V lost 3 bases and J 10 bases, leaving 17 bases between the germline ends. DNA for the CDR3: TGCGCCAGCAGCTCCCCCCCACGGGGTGAGGAGCAGTTCTTC. Residues: CASSSPPRGEEQFF.

V and J are TRBV7-9 and TRBJ2-3; the match to TRBD1 covers 8 bases. Germline CDR1 SEHNR, CDR2 FQNEAQ (reference sequence). V dropped 5 bases and J dropped 4; count of bases not matched to a gene: 5. The CDR3 extends over 14 amino acids. The CDR3 protein is CASSKDRGADTQYF. In DNA form, the CDR3 reads TGTGCCAGCAGCAAAGACAGGGGCGCAGATACGCAGTATTTT.

J is TRBJ2-7 and V is TRBV24-1; 7 nucleotides agree with TRBD1. CDR1 is KGHDR, CDR2 SFDVKD, per germline. The J segment lost 1 base and the V segment lost 7 bases, leaving 6 bases of the junction unmatched. CDR3 length: 14 residues. CDR3 in DNA: TGTGCCACCAGGGCCGGGACAGCATCCTACGAGCAGTACTTC. Its translation: CATRAGTASYEQYF.

The chain employs TRBV6-1 and TRBJ1-1; D unclear. The V end lost 2 bases, the J end lost 0 bases, and 4 bases lay between the germline ends. Germline V gene sequence: CDR1 MNHNS, CDR2 SASEGT. CDR3 length equals 13 residues. This chain's CDR3 is CASSEIVNTEAFF. The CDR3 region has the DNA TGTGCCAGCAGTGAAATAGTGAACACTGAAGCTTTCTTT.

This clone was detected only once. The chain has TRBV7-3 and TRBJ2-3, with D perhaps TRBD2 (6 bases). In germline, CDR1 is SGHTA, CDR2 FQGTGA. CDR3 length: 14 residues. V was trimmed by 5 bases and J by 0 bases, leaving 9 bases between them. CDR3 in DNA: TGTGCCAGCAGCCCGGGACTGAGCACAGATACGCAGTATTTT. Protein: CASSPGLSTDTQYF.

The chain joins TRBV5-1 to TRBJ1-5; a possible D gene is TRBD1 (6 bases). The CDR3 consists of 13 residues. The V gene lost 2 bases and the J gene lost 4 bases, with 7 bases spanning the gap. Germline V gene data show CDR1 as SGHRS and CDR2 as YFSETQ. This chain's CDR3 is CASSLGQNQPQHF. The CDR3 nucleotides read TGCGCCAGCAGCTTAGGACAGAATCAGCCCCAGCATTTT.

The chain recombines TRBV7-3 with TRBJ2-3, with D perhaps TRBD2 (6 bases). Germline-derived CDR1 and CDR2 are SGHTA and FQGTGA. CDR3 size: 15 residues. V lost 2 bases to trimming and J lost 0 bases, with 9 bases between them. CDR3 sequence: CASSLSGTSTDTQYF. The CDR3 DNA reads TGTGCCAGCAGCTTATCGGGGACTAGCACAGATACGCAGTATTTT. Based on the CDR3 plus reference TRBV7-3 and TRBJ2-3, the full variable domain is GAGVSQTPSNKVTEKGKYVELRCDPISGHTALYWYRQSLGQGPEFLIYFQGTGAADDSGLPNDRFFAVRPEGSVSTLKIQRTERGDSAVYLCASSLSGTSTDTQYFGPGTRLTVL.

This clone was recorded a few times. This rearrangement joins TRBV30 to TRBJ2-1; possible D gene TRBD2, 6 bases. Germline V lookup: CDR1 GTSNPN, CDR2 SVGIG (reference sequence). The CDR3 has 17 residues. Trimming took 0 bases from V and 3 from J, leaving 18 bases between them. The CDR3 sequence: CAWSVQARDLIYNEQFF. The CDR3 bases are TGTGCCTGGAGTGTACAGGCGCGGGACCTAATCTACAATGAGCAGTTCTTC.

This clone occurred a few times. The CDR3 DNA reads TGTGCCAGCAGTGACCCACAGGGGGCGGGGGACTATGGCTACACCTTC. It yields the protein CASSDPQGAGDYGYTF. The chain carries TRBV28 and TRBJ1-2; 9 nucleotides match TRBD1. The CDR3 is made up of 16 amino acids. CDR1 is MDHEN and CDR2 is SYDVKM in the germline V gene. The V gene end was trimmed by 5 bases and the J gene end by 3 bases; junction bases not matched to a gene: 10.

This clone has just a few counts. The genes are TRBV5-1 and TRBJ1-1; 9 nucleotides line up with TRBD1. Germline V gene lookup returns CDR1 SGHRS and CDR2 YFSETQ. Trimming took 4 bases from V and 12 from J; bases not matched to a gene: 13. The CDR3 sequence is 14 residues long. CDR3 sequence reads: CASSAGDRGVLSFF. CDR3 DNA: TGCGCCAGCAGCGCAGGTGACAGGGGGGTGCTATCTTTCTTT.

The CDR3 DNA reads TGTGCCAGCAGTTTAATGTTCCCGGGTTTGGGGGGGTCCTACGAGCAGTACTTC. It codes for CASSLMFPGLGGSYEQYF. The V call is TRBV27, the J call TRBJ2-7, with TRBD2 matching 7 bases. This CDR3 comprises 18 residues. The germline V gene encodes CDR1 MNHEY and CDR2 SMNVEV (reference sequence). The trim removed 2 bases at V and 1 base at J, leaving 14 bases unmatched.

This clone has more than one count but fewer than ten. This rearrangement joins TRBV12-3 or TRBV12-4 to TRBJ2-7; 7 nucleotides align to TRBD1. The junction had 2 bases not matched to a gene; V was cut back by 5 bases and J by 7 bases. CDR3 length equals 11 residues. This chain's CDR3 is CASSRGQEQYF. For the CDR3, the DNA is TGTGCCAGCAGTCGGGGACAGGAGCAGTACTTC.

The chain couples TRBV2 to TRBJ1-1, with a tentative D call TRBD1 (5 bases). Trimming stripped 7 bases from V and 1 base from J, with 13 bases between. Germline CDR1 is SNHLY and CDR2 is FYNNEI. The CDR3 extends over 14 amino acids. In DNA form, the CDR3 reads TGTGCCAGCAAATCAGGGACTGGGAACACTGAAGCTTTCTTT. It yields the protein CASKSGTGNTEAFF.

This clone was found once. The chain has TRBV10-1 and TRBJ2-5, with 14 nucleotides matching TRBD2. CDR3 length equals 17 residues. Germline trimming cut 5 bases from V and 1 base from J; bases unmatched to any gene: 6. CDR1 is WNHNN, CDR2 SYGVQD, per germline (reference sequence). The CDR3 coding sequence is TGCGCCAGCAGTCCTACGGGGACTAGCGGGAGCCAAGAGACCCAGTACTTC. Its translation: CASSPTGTSGSQETQYF.

A single count supports this clone. V usage is TRBV11-3 and J usage is TRBJ2-7; D possibly corresponds to TRBD1 (6 bases). This CDR3 is 13 amino acids long. Trimming shortened V by 3 bases and J by 6 bases, and 12 bases separated the two germline ends. Looked up from germline, CDR1 is SGHNT and CDR2 is YENEEA. The CDR3 is CASSLESRGEQYF. CDR3 in DNA: TGTGCCAGCAGCTTGGAATCCAGGGGCGAGCAGTACTTC.

This clone was counted a few times. This sequence joins TRBV2 and TRBJ2-7, with D maybe TRBD1 (6 bases). This CDR3 region has 15 residues. Per the germline V gene, CDR1 is SNHLY and CDR2 is FYNNEI. Trimming pared 7 bases from V and 4 bases from J, leaving 20 bases between. This chain's CDR3 is CASKLEAGAFYEQYF. The CDR3 region has the DNA TGTGCCAGCAAATTGGAGGCAGGGGCTTTTTACGAGCAGTACTTC. Full variable domain (remainder filled in from reference TRBV2 and TRBJ2-7): EPEVTQTPSHQVTQMGQEVILRCVPISNHLYFYWYRQILGQKVEFLVSFYNNEISEKSEIFDDQFSVERPDGSNFTLKIRSTKLEDSAMYFCASKLEAGAFYEQYFGPGTRLTVT.

This clone was picked up one time. The genes are TRBV7-6 and TRBJ2-7; 7 bases are a match to TRBD2. Germline CDR1 and CDR2: SGHVS and FNYEAQ. The CDR3 covers 16 residues. V gave up 1 base and J gave up 2 bases; unmatched junction bases: 8. This chain's CDR3 is CASSLVSSGTTYEQYF. The CDR3 DNA sequence: TGTGCCAGCAGCTTAGTCAGCAGCGGGACGACCTACGAGCAGTACTTC.

V gene TRBV19 combines with J gene TRBJ2-7, with a weak D call TRBD1 (6 bases). Trimming removed 3 bases from V and 5 bases from J, with 14 bases in between. Germline V lookup: CDR1 LNHDA, CDR2 SQIVND (reference sequence). The CDR3 has 14 amino acids. CDR3 in DNA: TGTGCCAGTAGTATTTCTGGGGGCCGCAACGAGCAGTACTTC. Its protein product is CASSISGGRNEQYF.

The chain carries TRBV6-4 and TRBJ1-5; TRBD1 is a possible D gene (5 bases). The germline gives CDR1 MRHNA, CDR2 SNTAGT. The V end lost 0 bases, the J end lost 6 bases, and 12 bases lay between the germline ends. The CDR3 is 15 residues long. CDR3 amino acids: CASSDSEQGTQPQHF. CDR3 in DNA: TGTGCCAGCAGTGACTCGGAGCAGGGTACTCAGCCCCAGCATTTT.

The chain recombines TRBV7-2 with TRBJ1-1, with D unclear. CDR3 length: 14 residues. The germline gives CDR1 SGHTA, CDR2 FQGNSA. Trimming removed 0 bases at V and 11 bases at J, with 16 bases between. CDR3 sequence: CASSLATFRVGAFF. CDR3 sequence (DNA): TGTGCCAGCAGCTTAGCCACTTTTCGCGTCGGGGCTTTCTTT.

This chain links TRBV12-3 or TRBV12-4 with TRBJ2-1; D is perhaps TRBD2 (5 bases). The CDR3 sequence is 12 residues long. Trimming stripped 0 bases from V and 12 bases from J, with 9 bases between. The CDR3 loop is CASSLAPAGQFF. As DNA, the CDR3 is TGTGCCAGCAGTTTAGCGCCGGCGGGGCAGTTCTTC.

In this sample, this clone turned up a few times. This rearrangement joins TRBV3-1 (or the pseudogene TRBV3-2) to TRBJ1-1, with 9 nucleotides matching TRBD1. CDR3 size: 15 residues. V was clipped by 6 bases and J by 0 bases; unmatched bases: 5. CDR1 and CDR2 from the germline V gene are LGHDT and YNNKEL (reference sequence). The CDR3 here is CASRHRGRVNTEAFF. The CDR3 region has the DNA TGTGCCAGCAGGCACAGGGGGCGAGTGAACACTGAAGCTTTCTTT.